This T cell receptor (beta chain) was captured by sequencing in a study of T-cell reconstitution after alpha-beta-depleted transplantation in children. Study-level points and caveats: When one year had passed after transplant, most T-cell counts and diversity came from newly produced T cells.

Unique molecular identifiers were incorporated during preparation of the TCRbeta library. From the PCR reads, TCRdb called clonotypes with MiXCR, one entry per CDR3 protein. The table lists 440,000 or so distinct CDR3 sequences, approximately 42% of them singletons. Deletions cut 0 bases from V and 1 base from J, with 12 bases between. CDR1 is SGHRS, CDR2 YFSETQ, per germline. This CDR3 is 16 amino acids long. Turning to this clonotype: Antigen specificity is unknown.

The receptor's source is a girl aged 2-9 years with aplastic anemia, due to receive a stem cell transplant. Source: PBMCs, taken before TCRalphabeta/CD19-depleted stem cell transplant. V and J are TRBV5-1 and TRBJ2-3; possible D gene TRBD1, 6 bases. The CDR3 region is CASSLEGAGGTDTQYF. For the CDR3, the DNA is TGCGCCAGCAGCTTGGAAGGGGCAGGGGGCACAGATACGCAGTATTTT.